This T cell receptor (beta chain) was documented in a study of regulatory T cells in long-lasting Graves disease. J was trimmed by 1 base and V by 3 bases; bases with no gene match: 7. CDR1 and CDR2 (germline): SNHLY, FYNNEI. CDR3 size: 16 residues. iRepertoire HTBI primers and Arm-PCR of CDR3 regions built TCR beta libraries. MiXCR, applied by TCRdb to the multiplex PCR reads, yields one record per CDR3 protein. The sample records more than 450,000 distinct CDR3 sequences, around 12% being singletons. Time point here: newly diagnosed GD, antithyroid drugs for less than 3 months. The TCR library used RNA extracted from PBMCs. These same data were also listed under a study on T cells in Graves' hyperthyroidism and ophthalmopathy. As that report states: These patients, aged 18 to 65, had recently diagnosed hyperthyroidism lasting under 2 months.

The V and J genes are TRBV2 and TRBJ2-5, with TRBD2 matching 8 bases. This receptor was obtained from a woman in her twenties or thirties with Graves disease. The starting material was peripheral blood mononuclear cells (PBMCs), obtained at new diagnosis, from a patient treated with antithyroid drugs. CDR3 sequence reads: CASSDGTSSSQETQYF. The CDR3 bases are TGTGCCAGCAGTGACGGGACTAGTAGTAGCCAAGAGACCCAGTACTTC.